This T cell receptor (beta chain) was retrieved from a study of blood T cell repertoires in COVID-19 (TCRdb year 2020). In terms of the full investigation: Samples from collaborators originated in the United States, Italy and Spain and spanned both the acute and convalescent phases of COVID-19. Where HLA class I and class II types were available, the types were taken from metadata supplied by the sample provider, not from assay-based typing. A freely available public database, intended as a resource for researchers studying the immune response to SARS-CoV-2, is where the repertoires were released. The material from the prospective study consisted of cDNA or gDNA derived from T cells, B-cell-depleted T cells, or PBMCs. Deeply sampled blood TCRbeta repertoires from subjects exposed to, actively infected with, or recovered from COVID-19 were included in the dataset. Samples came from the ongoing ImmuneRACE study (first 160 participants) plus 1,254 subjects from 6 global collaborators. A de-identified subject ID, COVID-19 status, age in years and sex were almost always included in the sample metadata. The investigation overall reported the following: Clinical and demographic metadata were provided uncurated, with the amount varying by source and participant.

From the cysteine up to the phenylalanine, the CDR3 has a length of 12 residues. Only the CDR3 DNA stays, 36 bases, in frame from base 1. The junction shows trimming of 5 bases on V and 6 bases on J, plus 10 bases between the germline ends. Concerning this clone itself: The target of this receptor is not known. No base-level quality is on record; no much larger clone is a single base apart.

TCRbeta CDR3 regions were amplified from genomic DNA using the immunoSEQ Assay, a bias-controlled multiplex PCR. The paper's processing steps were these. The number of nucleated cells in each sample was estimated by amplification of reference gene primers within the assay. To quantify the absolute abundance of each unique TCRbeta CDR3 rearrangement, sequence reads were collapsed and filtered. For each sample, productive Simpson clonality was calculated by taking the square root of Simpson's diversity index across productive rearrangements. TCRdb limited this immuneACCESS table to in-frame rearrangements with V and J called. A share of clones is missing; checked studies link under half to unresolved V genes, and the rest is unexplained. V and J calls and clone size follow that table, whereas D and trimming were derived from the DNA. Recorded for this sample are 210,000 or so clones; over 75% of them occurred a single time. The ten largest clones take up 2.8% of the sample.

Whole blood was collected in K2EDTA tubes by collaborating institutions according to the institutions' own protocols. For TCRbeta analysis, collaborators shipped samples as frozen whole blood, isolated PBMCs, or DNA extracted from either of those sample types. Sequenced: peripheral blood. The sequence was collected from a woman older than 75 with active or convalescent COVID-19. The V and J segments used are TRBV12-3 or TRBV12-4 and TRBJ1-1, with the identity of the D gene unclear. The CDR3 loop reads CASSPRPSEAFF. The nucleotides read TGTGCCAGCAGTCCTAGACCTTCTGAAGCTTTCTTT.